One sample yielded the 25 T cell receptor beta chains listed below, sequenced in a study of OX40 agonist ivuxolimab in advanced cancers. Clones were read by immunoSEQ multiplex PCR, and TCRdb kept only the in-frame ones, dropping some. The profile covers some 77,000 clones, with 80% to 90% appearing a single time and over 4.5% taken by the ten largest. The sequences come from CD4+ or CD8+ T cells sorted from blood, collected in a trial of the OX40 agonist ivuxolimab. These receptors were obtained from an adult with an advanced solid tumor such as melanoma, head and neck, liver or kidney cancer.

The V and J genes are TRBV7-2 and TRBJ1-3, with D maybe TRBD1 (6 bases). Trimming shortened V by 1 base and J by 4 bases, and 11 bases separated the two germline ends. This CDR3 has 15 residues. Germline V gene data show CDR1 as SGHTA and CDR2 as FQGNSA. CDR3: CASSLVGGEGNTIYF. The DNA of the CDR3 is TGTGCCAGCAGCTTAGTAGGGGGTGAGGGAAACACCATATATTTT.

The V call is TRBV15, the J call TRBJ2-7; D is unclear. The CDR3 length is 12 residues. V lost 0 bases to trimming and J lost 3 bases, with 3 bases between them. Per the germline V gene, CDR1 is LNHNV and CDR2 is YYDKDF (reference sequence). CDR3 region: CATSREGYEQYF. The DNA of the CDR3 is TGTGCCACCAGCAGAGAGGGCTACGAGCAGTACTTC.

The chain joins TRBV27 to TRBJ2-3; 12 bases align to TRBD2. V shed 6 bases, J shed 6 bases, and the junction held 10 bases outside the gene matches. Germline values: CDR1 MNHEY, CDR2 SMNVEV (reference sequence). This CDR3 region has 16 residues. The CDR3 nucleotides are TGTGCCAGCAGCCGAATTCTAGCGGGGGGGCGGGATACGCAGTATTTT. Its translation is CASSRILAGGRDTQYF.

The chain has TRBV10-3 and TRBJ2-5; D unresolved. CDR1 is ENHRY, CDR2 SYGVKD, per germline. The CDR3 is 14 amino acids. Trimming took 3 bases from V and 2 from J, leaving 10 bases between them. The CDR3 is CAISELVGQETQYF. Written as DNA, the CDR3 is TGTGCCATCAGTGAACTTGTGGGGCAAGAGACCCAGTACTTC.

V usage is TRBV5-1 and J usage is TRBJ1-1; D is unclear. Trimming took 5 bases from V and 1 from J, leaving 12 bases between them. CDR3 length: 14 residues. Germline values: CDR1 SGHRS, CDR2 YFSETQ. This CDR3 is CASRRYMGNTEAFF. The DNA for the CDR3 is TGCGCCAGCAGACGCTACATGGGGAACACTGAAGCTTTCTTT.

The rearrangement links TRBV2 to TRBJ2-5, with D hard to call. The CDR3 totals 14 residues. CDR1 SNHLY and CDR2 FYNNEI come from the germline V gene. V was trimmed by 0 bases and J by 1 base, leaving 6 bases between them. CDR3 coding DNA: TGTGCCAGCAGTGAAGCTCCGGGCCAAGAGACCCAGTACTTC. As protein: CASSEAPGQETQYF.

The chain recombines TRBV5-6 with TRBJ1-1, with unresolved D. V lost 0 bases and J 10 bases, leaving 16 bases between the germline ends. The CDR3 sequence is 14 residues long. Germline CDR1 is SGHDT and CDR2 is YYEEEE. The CDR3 DNA is TGTGCCAGCAGCTTGGCTCTGCCCGACCTAGGAGCTTTCTTT. Its protein product is CASSLALPDLGAFF.

The chain couples TRBV9 to TRBJ2-7, with 7 bases matching TRBD2. Germline lookup yields CDR1 SGDLS and CDR2 YYNGEE. Germline trimming cut 3 bases from V and 3 bases from J; bases unmatched to any gene: 15. This CDR3 spans 17 amino acids. CDR3: CASSADLAGTTHYEQYF. For the CDR3, the DNA is TGTGCCAGCAGCGCAGACTTGGCCGGGACTACTCACTACGAGCAGTACTTC.

This chain links TRBV7-2 with TRBJ2-7, with 9 bases fitting TRBD2. The junction had 4 bases not matched to a gene; V was cut back by 3 bases and J by 1 base. The germline gives CDR1 SGHTA, CDR2 FQGNSA. CDR3 size: 15 residues. The CDR3 here is CASSLSLAGSYEQYF. The DNA for the CDR3 is TGTGCCAGCAGCTTGTCCCTAGCGGGGTCCTACGAGCAGTACTTC. The full variable domain, rest sourced from reference TRBV7-2 and TRBJ2-7, is GAGVSQSPSNKVTEKGKDVELRCDPISGHTALYWYRQSLGQGLEFLIYFQGNSAPDKSGLPSDRFSAERTGGSVSTLTIQRTQQEDSAVYLCASSLSLAGSYEQYFGPGTRLTVT.

This clone was recorded only once. This rearrangement joins TRBV9 to TRBJ1-2; 8 bases line up with TRBD1. Germline V gene data show CDR1 as SGDLS and CDR2 as YYNGEE. V shed 3 bases and J 2 bases; nucleotides not matched to a gene: 6. This CDR3 is 15 amino acids long. CDR3 protein: CASSADRGLNYGYTF. As DNA, the CDR3 is TGTGCCAGCAGCGCAGACAGGGGCCTGAACTATGGCTACACCTTC.

This clone was recorded only once. This rearrangement joins TRBV7-2 to TRBJ1-2; D unclear. The CDR3 is made up of 16 amino acids. Trimming took 1 base from V and 4 from J, leaving 16 bases between them. Germline V gene lookup returns CDR1 SGHTA and CDR2 FQGNSA. CDR3 region: CASSLGREAPFYGYTF. The DNA for the CDR3 is TGTGCCAGCAGCTTAGGTCGGGAAGCACCATTCTATGGCTACACCTTC.

This clone was counted a single time. The chain uses TRBV19 and TRBJ1-1, with D hard to call. CDR3 length: 13 amino acids. Germline V lookup: CDR1 LNHDA, CDR2 SQIVND (reference sequence). V was trimmed by 0 bases and J by 8 bases, leaving 10 bases between them. CDR3 bases: TGTGCCAGTAGTATAGATGAAGATGCCGAAGCTTTCTTT. It is translated as CASSIDEDAEAFF.

This clone appeared a few times. J is TRBJ2-2 and V is TRBV5-8, with D tentatively TRBD2 (5 bases). CDR1 SGHTS and CDR2 YDEGEE come from the germline V gene. The CDR3 is 14 residues long. V was cut by 6 bases and J by 0 bases, with 9 bases left in between. This chain's CDR3 is CASKKAANTGELFF. The CDR3 DNA is TGTGCCAGCAAAAAAGCGGCGAACACCGGGGAGCTGTTTTTT.

V and J are TRBV7-2 and TRBJ1-4; 7 positions match TRBD1. V trimming: 1 base; J trimming: 5 bases; junction bases outside the gene matches: 4. The CDR3 length is 15 residues. Germline V gene data show CDR1 as SGHTA and CDR2 as FQGNSA. CDR3 sequence: CASSLVGTANEKLFF. The CDR3 DNA reads TGTGCCAGCAGCTTAGTGGGGACAGCGAATGAAAAACTGTTTTTT. The variable domain in full, completed from reference TRBV7-2 and TRBJ1-4, reads GAGVSQSPSNKVTEKGKDVELRCDPISGHTALYWYRQSLGQGLEFLIYFQGNSAPDKSGLPSDRFSAERTGGSVSTLTIQRTQQEDSAVYLCASSLVGTANEKLFFGSGTQLSVL.

V usage is TRBV27 and J usage is TRBJ2-4, with D possibly being TRBD2 (5 bases). This CDR3 region has 13 residues. Germline CDR1 and CDR2: MNHEY and SMNVEV (reference sequence). V was trimmed by 6 bases and J by 9 bases, leaving 15 bases between them. The CDR3 protein is CASSLGVNGIQYF. The CDR3 DNA reads TGTGCCAGCAGCCTCGGGGTTAATGGCATTCAGTACTTC.

The chain has TRBV7-6 and TRBJ2-7, with 8 positions matching TRBD1. The V and J ends lost 5 bases and 5 bases, in that order; junction bases with no gene match: 14. The CDR3 spans 16 residues. Germline CDR1 SGHVS, CDR2 FNYEAQ. In DNA form, the CDR3 reads TGTGCCAGCAGCCTAGTGCCCCGACAGGGGAACGACGAGCAGTACTTC. Its translation: CASSLVPRQGNDEQYF.

There are a few counts of this clone. The chain is built from TRBV6-1 and TRBJ1-6; 7 nucleotides match TRBD1. This CDR3 comprises 17 residues. The V gene's germline CDR1 is MNHNS and CDR2 SASEGT. J lost 2 bases, V lost 4 bases, and 8 bases had no gene match. CDR3 protein: CASSGLPGQPYNSPLHF. The CDR3, as DNA: TGTGCCAGCAGTGGACTCCCGGGACAGCCCTATAATTCACCCCTCCACTTT.

The rearrangement uses TRBV6-6 and TRBJ1-2; D call uncertain. The germline V and J ends were trimmed by 8 bases and 0 bases, with 16 bases remaining between them. The CDR3 totals 15 residues. The V gene's germline CDR1 is MNHNY and CDR2 SVGAGI (reference sequence). Written as DNA, the CDR3 is TGTGCCAGCGTACTTGAGGGATTCTCTAACTATGGCTACACCTTC. It yields the protein CASVLEGFSNYGYTF.

This clone is categorized as medium-sized (0.01 to 0.1%). V gene TRBV9 combines with J gene TRBJ2-3; D is undetermined. The CDR3 contains 13 residues. The V end lost 0 bases, the J end lost 4 bases, and 6 bases lay between the germline ends. CDR1 is SGDLS, CDR2 YYNGEE, per germline. CDR3 in DNA: TGTGCCAGCAGCGTAGCCCGAGCAGATACGCAGTATTTT. Protein: CASSVARADTQYF.

The count of this clone is one. The J gene is TRBJ2-3, the V gene TRBV10-1, with a tentative D call TRBD1 (6 bases). V was pared by 3 bases and J by 2 bases, with 9 bases between. Germline CDR1 reads WNHNN; CDR2 reads SYGVQD (reference sequence). This CDR3 comprises 14 residues. The CDR3 region has the DNA TGCGCCAGCAGTGATACAGGGCTCACAGATACGCAGTATTTT. This sequence encodes CASSDTGLTDTQYF.

This clone was found once. V and J are TRBV12-5 and TRBJ2-5; unclear D gene. CDR1 and CDR2 from the germline V gene are LGHNT and FRNRAP. CDR3 size: 13 residues. Deletions cut 6 bases from V and 2 bases from J, with 10 bases between. The CDR3 loop reads CASGRDMQETQYF. The CDR3 DNA reads TGTGCTAGTGGCCGCGATATGCAAGAGACCCAGTACTTC.

This clone was seen just once. The chain couples TRBV11-2 to TRBJ1-1; D possibly corresponds to TRBD1 (5 bases). V shed 1 base and J shed 0 bases, with 15 bases lying between them. The CDR3 covers 17 residues. From germline, CDR1 is SGHAT and CDR2 FQNNGV. The CDR3 DNA reads as TGTGCCAGCAGCTTAGGAGGTCCTTGGGGGATGAACACTGAAGCTTTCTTT. It translates to CASSLGGPWGMNTEAFF.

The chain combines TRBV30 with TRBJ1-6; TRBD1 matches 8 bases. Germline V gene sequence: CDR1 GTSNPN, CDR2 SVGIG (reference sequence). After removal of 1 base from V and 10 bases from J, the junction contained 6 bases not matched to a gene. The CDR3 is 14 residues long. The CDR3 reads CAWSGGTGMSPLHF. The CDR3 DNA is TGTGCCTGGAGTGGGGGGACAGGCATGTCACCCCTCCACTTT. Variable domain in full (rest from reference TRBV30 and TRBJ1-6): SQTIHQWPATLVQPVGSPLSLECTVEGTSNPNLYWYRQAAGRGLQLLFYSVGIGQISSEVPQNLSASRPQDRQFILSSKKLLLSDSGFYLCAWSGGTGMSPLHFGNGTRLTVT.

This sequence joins TRBV10-2 and TRBJ1-1; tentative D call: TRBD1 (6 bases). V lost 7 bases, J lost 4 bases, and 16 bases lay in between. Germline V CDR1 and CDR2: WSHSY, SAAADI. This CDR3 has 14 amino acids. The CDR3 spells CASTWQGRSTEAFF. As DNA, the CDR3 is TGCGCCAGCACTTGGCAGGGGAGGAGCACTGAAGCTTTCTTT.

The chain is built from TRBV10-3 and TRBJ2-3, with TRBD2 identical over 8 bases. V was clipped by 5 bases and J by 1 base; unmatched bases: 11. The CDR3 has 17 amino acids. Germline V CDR1 and CDR2: ENHRY, SYGVKD. The CDR3 region is CAISTSQGRGGTDTQYF. The CDR3 nucleotides are TGTGCCATCAGTACCTCCCAGGGGCGGGGGGGCACAGATACGCAGTATTTT.